These T cell receptor beta chains were read from a single sample in a study of T-cell reconstitution after alpha-beta-depleted transplantation in children. TCRdb re-called the PCR reads with MiXCR, one entry per CDR3 protein. The profile shows 700,000 to 950,000 distinct CDR3 sequences, about 16% of them singletons. The sample here was PBMCs, mostly from graft donor cells, taken 360 days after TCRalphabeta/CD19-depleted stem cell transplant. Receptor source: a male patient aged 10-17 years who had a stem cell transplant for acute lymphoblastic leukemia, so the T cells may come from the graft donor. Each CDR3 is given with its conserved first and last residue. A D gene is named only where the DNA matches it firmly. Clone size is shown for a subset of rows, as once, few, many or a class of expanded clone.

size: few
V: TRBV11-2
D: NA
J: TRBJ2-3
CDR3: CASSVSGGSTDTQYF
DNA: TGTGCCAGCAGCGTTTCTGGCGGTAGCACAGATACGCAGTATTTT

size: few
V: TRBV29-1
D: TRBD1
J: TRBJ2-7
CDR3: CSVYGQGITYEQYF
DNA: TGCAGCGTTTATGGACAGGGTATAACCTACGAGCAGTACTTC

size: NA
V: TRBV4-1
D: NA
J: TRBJ1-5
CDR3: CASSQEKWRDNQPQHF
DNA: TGCGCCAGCAGCCAAGAAAAGTGGCGGGACAATCAGCCCCAGCATTTT

size: NA
V: TRBV15
D: TRBD1
J: TRBJ2-7
CDR3: CATQTSGTGSYEQYF
DNA: TGTGCCACCCAGACCTCCGGGACAGGGAGTTACGAGCAGTACTTC

size: NA
V: TRBV6-2/TRBV6-3
D: NA
J: TRBJ1-6
CDR3: CASSYRAVNSPLHF
DNA: TGTGCCAGCAGTTACCGGGCAGTCAATTCACCCCTCCACTTT

size: few
V: TRBV9
D: TRBD2
J: TRBJ2-5
CDR3: CASSVEGLASETQYF
DNA: TGTGCCAGCAGCGTAGAAGGACTAGCGTCGGAGACCCAGTACTTC

size: few
V: TRBV27
D: NA
J: TRBJ2-5
CDR3: CASSLSERGETQYF
DNA: TGTGCCAGCAGTTTATCCGAGAGGGGAGAGACCCAGTACTTC

size: NA
V: TRBV29-1
D: NA
J: TRBJ2-2
CDR3: CSADMGRTTGELFF
DNA: TGCAGCGCTGACATGGGACGAACTACCGGGGAGCTGTTTTTT

size: NA
V: TRBV6-1
D: TRBD2
J: TRBJ2-3
CDR3: CASRREWSSSTDTQYF
DNA: TGTGCCAGCAGGCGGGAGTGGAGCTCTAGCACAGATACGCAGTATTTT

size: NA
V: TRBV20-1
D: NA
J: TRBJ1-1
CDR3: CSALDSITEAFF
DNA: TGCAGTGCCCTCGACAGTATCACTGAAGCTTTCTTT

size: few
V: TRBV5-1
D: TRBD2
J: TRBJ2-1
CDR3: CASTHRGSYSYNEQFF
DNA: TGCGCCAGCACTCACCGCGGGAGTTATTCCTACAATGAGCAGTTCTTC

size: NA
V: TRBV10-3
D: TRBD2
J: TRBJ2-1
CDR3: CAISEGSGSHNEQFF
DNA: TGTGCCATCAGTGAAGGTAGCGGGAGCCACAATGAGCAGTTCTTC

size: few
V: TRBV5-5
D: NA
J: TRBJ2-3
CDR3: CASSLSSVRNTDTQYF
DNA: TGTGCCAGCAGCCTAAGTAGCGTGAGGAACACAGATACGCAGTATTTT

size: few
V: TRBV12-3/TRBV12-4
D: NA
J: TRBJ1-3
CDR3: CASSGGLFSGNTIYF
DNA: TGTGCCAGCAGTGGGGGACTCTTCTCTGGAAACACCATATATTTT

size: NA
V: TRBV2
D: NA
J: TRBJ2-7
CDR3: CASRQDNYEQYF
DNA: TGTGCCAGCAGGCAGGATAACTACGAGCAGTACTTC

size: NA
V: TRBV5-5
D: TRBD1
J: TRBJ1-5
CDR3: CASSHSLGTGGGQPQHF
DNA: TGTGCCAGCAGTCACAGCTTAGGGACAGGGGGTGGTCAGCCCCAGCATTTT

size: many
V: TRBV29-1
D: TRBD2
J: TRBJ2-1
CDR3: CSEAGTSGSGYEQFF
DNA: TGCAGCGAGGCCGGGACTAGCGGGAGTGGCTATGAGCAGTTCTTC

size: few
V: TRBV29-1
D: TRBD1
J: TRBJ2-5
CDR3: CSVEALLGRRGREETQYF
DNA: TGCAGCGTTGAAGCCCTTTTAGGGAGAAGGGGGCGCGAGGAGACCCAGTACTTC

size: few
V: TRBV12-3/TRBV12-4
D: TRBD1
J: TRBJ1-1
CDR3: CASTFFTVGGAEAFF
DNA: TGTGCCAGCACTTTTTTTACCGTAGGGGGCGCTGAAGCTTTCTTT

size: many
V: TRBV12-3/TRBV12-4
D: TRBD2
J: TRBJ2-3
CDR3: CASSSPIAGATDTQYF
DNA: TGTGCCAGCAGCTCGCCTATAGCGGGAGCTACAGATACGCAGTATTTT

size: few
V: TRBV27
D: NA
J: TRBJ2-7
CDR3: CASSFQGPVSYEQYF
DNA: TGTGCCAGCAGTTTCCAGGGACCAGTCTCCTACGAGCAGTACTTC

size: NA
V: TRBV18
D: NA
J: TRBJ2-3
CDR3: CASSPTGTISTDTQYF
DNA: TGTGCCAGCTCACCAACCGGGACCATTAGCACAGATACGCAGTATTTT

size: NA
V: TRBV7-3
D: NA
J: TRBJ2-5
CDR3: CASSLIGRQETQYF
DNA: TGTGCCAGCAGCTTAATAGGGCGGCAAGAGACCCAGTACTTC

size: many
V: TRBV18
D: NA
J: TRBJ1-1
CDR3: CASSRPATMNTEAFF
DNA: TGTGCCAGCTCCCGGCCGGCCACAATGAACACTGAAGCTTTCTTT

size: few
V: TRBV29-1
D: TRBD2
J: TRBJ2-3
CDR3: CSVEGGGGYTDTQYF
DNA: TGCAGCGTTGAAGGGGGGGGAGGCTACACAGATACGCAGTATTTT

size: NA
V: TRBV4-2
D: NA
J: TRBJ2-1
CDR3: CASSQASVYEQFF
DNA: TGTGCCAGCAGCCAAGCATCTGTTTATGAGCAGTTCTTC

size: NA
V: TRBV5-6
D: TRBD2
J: TRBJ2-1
CDR3: CASSLNGGRAAEQFF
DNA: TGTGCCAGCAGCTTGAACGGCGGGAGGGCCGCTGAGCAGTTCTTC